This T cell receptor (beta chain) stems from a study of graft-versus-host responses after intestinal transplantation. Repertoires were generated with immunoSEQ multiplex PCR, while TCRdb's copy carries only in-frame clones and drops some. The profile covers over 80,000 clones, with roughly 91% appearing a single time and 0.15% to 0.2% taken by the ten largest. Remarks on this clone: Its antigen is currently unknown.

Study-wide results and limits: Association was observed between peak circulating GvH clone levels and early post-transplant HvG declines.

The sequenced sample was unstimulated CD4+ T cells sorted from spleen or lymph node cells, obtained before transplant. The receptor comes from a human donor who was the organ donor for an intestinal transplant.

The CDR3 DNA follows: TGTGCCAGCAGCCTCCAGGGTGCACCCCTCCACTTT. It translates to CASSLQGAPLHF. This sequence joins TRBV28 and TRBJ1-6, with D possibly TRBD1 on 5 matching bases. The CDR3 loop spans 12 amino acids. V shed 6 bases and J shed 11 bases, with 11 bases lying between them. Germline CDR1 MDHEN, CDR2 SYDVKM.